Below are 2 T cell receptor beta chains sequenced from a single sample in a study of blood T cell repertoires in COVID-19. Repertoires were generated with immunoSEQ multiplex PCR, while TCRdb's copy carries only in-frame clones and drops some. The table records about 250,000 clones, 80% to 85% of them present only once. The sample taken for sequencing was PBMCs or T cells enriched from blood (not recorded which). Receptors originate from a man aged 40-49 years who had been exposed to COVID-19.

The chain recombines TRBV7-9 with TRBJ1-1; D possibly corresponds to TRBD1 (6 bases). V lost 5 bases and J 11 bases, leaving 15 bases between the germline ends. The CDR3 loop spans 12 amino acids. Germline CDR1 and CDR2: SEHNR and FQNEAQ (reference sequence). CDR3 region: CASSLQQGEAFF. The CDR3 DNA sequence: TGTGCCAGCAGCCTTCAACAGGGAGAGGCTTTCTTT.

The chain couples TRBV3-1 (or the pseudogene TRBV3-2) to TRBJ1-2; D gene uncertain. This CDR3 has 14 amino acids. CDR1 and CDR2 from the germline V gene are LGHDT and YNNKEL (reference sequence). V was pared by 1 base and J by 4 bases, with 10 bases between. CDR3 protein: CASSQVRQAYGYTF. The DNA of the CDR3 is TGTGCCAGCAGCCAAGTACGCCAGGCCTATGGCTACACCTTC.